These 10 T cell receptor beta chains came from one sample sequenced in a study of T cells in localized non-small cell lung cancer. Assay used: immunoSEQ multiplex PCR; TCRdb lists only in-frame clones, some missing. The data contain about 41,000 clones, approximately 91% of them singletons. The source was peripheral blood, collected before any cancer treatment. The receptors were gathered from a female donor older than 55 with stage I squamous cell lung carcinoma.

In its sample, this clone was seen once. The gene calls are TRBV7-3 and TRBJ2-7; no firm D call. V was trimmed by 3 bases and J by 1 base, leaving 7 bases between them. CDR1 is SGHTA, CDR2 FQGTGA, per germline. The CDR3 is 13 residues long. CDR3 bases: TGTGCCAGCAGCTTGGCAGCTTCCTACGAGCAGTACTTC. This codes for CASSLAASYEQYF.

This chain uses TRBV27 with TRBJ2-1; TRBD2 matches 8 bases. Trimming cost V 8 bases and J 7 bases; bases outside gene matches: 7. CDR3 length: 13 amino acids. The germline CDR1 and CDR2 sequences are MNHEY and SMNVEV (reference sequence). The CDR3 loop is CASRSAGGNEQFF. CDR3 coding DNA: TGTGCCAGCCGATCGGCGGGGGGAAATGAGCAGTTCTTC.

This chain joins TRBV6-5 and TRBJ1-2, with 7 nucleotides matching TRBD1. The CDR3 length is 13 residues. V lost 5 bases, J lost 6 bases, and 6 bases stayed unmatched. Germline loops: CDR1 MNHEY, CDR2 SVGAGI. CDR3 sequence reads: CASSRQGRNGYTF. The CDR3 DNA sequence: TGTGCCAGCAGTCGACAGGGCCGCAATGGCTACACCTTC.

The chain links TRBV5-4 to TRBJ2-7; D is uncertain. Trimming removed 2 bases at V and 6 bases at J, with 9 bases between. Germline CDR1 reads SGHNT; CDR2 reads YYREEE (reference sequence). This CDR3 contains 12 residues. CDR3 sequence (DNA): TGTGCCAGCAGCTTCCCCCGCGGCGAGCAGTACTTC. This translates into CASSFPRGEQYF. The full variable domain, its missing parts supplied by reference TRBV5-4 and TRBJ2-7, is ETGVTQSPTHLIKTRGQQVTLRCSSQSGHNTVSWYQQALGQGPQFIFQYYREEENGRGNFPPRFSGLQFPNYSSELNVNALELDDSALYLCASSFPRGEQYFGPGTRLTVT.

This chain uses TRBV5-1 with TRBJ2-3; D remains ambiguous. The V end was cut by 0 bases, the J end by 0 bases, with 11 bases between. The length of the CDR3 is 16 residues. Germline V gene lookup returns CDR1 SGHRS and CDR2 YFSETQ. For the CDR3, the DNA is TGCGCCAGCAGCTTGGAAGGACCCGGGAGCACAGATACGCAGTATTTT. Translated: CASSLEGPGSTDTQYF. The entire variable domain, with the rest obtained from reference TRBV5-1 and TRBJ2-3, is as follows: KAGVTQTPRYLIKTRGQQVTLSCSPISGHRSVSWYQQTPGQGLQFLFEYFSETQRNKGNFPGRFSGRQFSNSRSEMNVSTLELGDSALYLCASSLEGPGSTDTQYFGPGTRLTVL.

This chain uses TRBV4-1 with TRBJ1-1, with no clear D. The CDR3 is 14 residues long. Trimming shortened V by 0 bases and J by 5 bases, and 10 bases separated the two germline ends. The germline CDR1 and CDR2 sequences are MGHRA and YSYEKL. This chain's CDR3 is CASSQEGLATEAFF. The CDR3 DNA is TGCGCCAGCAGCCAAGAAGGTCTAGCGACTGAAGCTTTCTTT.

The CDR3 sequence: CASSPNQQGPNYGYTF. CDR3 coding DNA: TGTGCCAGCTCACCCAACCAACAGGGGCCTAACTATGGCTACACCTTC. The chain uses TRBV18 and TRBJ1-2, with 7 bases aligning to TRBD1. J was trimmed by 0 bases and V by 3 bases; bases with no gene match: 7. The CDR3 extends over 16 amino acids. Germline-derived CDR1 and CDR2 are KGHSH and LQKENI.

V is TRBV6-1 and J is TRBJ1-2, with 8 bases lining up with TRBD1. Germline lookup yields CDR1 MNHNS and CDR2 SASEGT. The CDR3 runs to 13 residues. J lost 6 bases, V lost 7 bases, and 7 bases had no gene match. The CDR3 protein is CASTPDRANGYTF. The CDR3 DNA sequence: TGTGCCAGCACCCCGGACAGGGCGAATGGCTACACCTTC.

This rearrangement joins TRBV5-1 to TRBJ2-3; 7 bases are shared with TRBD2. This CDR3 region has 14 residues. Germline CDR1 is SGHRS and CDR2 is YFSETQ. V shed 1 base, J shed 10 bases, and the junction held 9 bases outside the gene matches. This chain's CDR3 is CASSLSSGSSAQYF. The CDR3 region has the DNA TGCGCCAGCAGCTTGTCTAGCGGTTCGTCGGCGCAGTATTTT.

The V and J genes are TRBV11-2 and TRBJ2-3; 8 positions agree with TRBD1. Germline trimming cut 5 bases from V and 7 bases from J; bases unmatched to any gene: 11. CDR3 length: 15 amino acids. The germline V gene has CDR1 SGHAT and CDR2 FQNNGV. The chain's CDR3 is CASSPRTGSFHTQYF. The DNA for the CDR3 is TGTGCCAGCAGCCCTAGGACAGGGTCGTTCCATACGCAGTATTTT.